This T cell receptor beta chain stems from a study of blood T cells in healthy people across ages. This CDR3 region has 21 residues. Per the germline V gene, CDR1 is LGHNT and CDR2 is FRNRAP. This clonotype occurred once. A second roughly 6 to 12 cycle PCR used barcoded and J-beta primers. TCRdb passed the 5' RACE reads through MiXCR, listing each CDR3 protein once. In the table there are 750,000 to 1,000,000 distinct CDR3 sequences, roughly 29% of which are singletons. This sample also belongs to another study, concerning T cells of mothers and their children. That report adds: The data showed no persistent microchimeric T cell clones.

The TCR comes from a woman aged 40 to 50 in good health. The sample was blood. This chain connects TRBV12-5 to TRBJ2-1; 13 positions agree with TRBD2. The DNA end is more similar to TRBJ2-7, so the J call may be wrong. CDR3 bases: TGTGCTAGTGGTTTGGTACAAGGGGGACTAGCGGGGACGGGCTCCTACAATGAGCAGTACTTC. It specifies CASGLVQGGLAGTGSYNEQYF.